A single sample gave rise to the 30 T cell receptor beta chains below, sequenced in a study of beta chain features in type 1 diabetes (dated by TCRdb to about 2018). The library was produced with the immunoSEQ multiplex PCR assay. The entire isolated RNA was reverse transcribed using the High Capacity cDNA Reverse Transcription Kit, and thus expressed TCRB transcripts were sequenced. This immuneACCESS table, as held by TCRdb, lists in-frame sequences with V and J called but not all clones. Of the missing ones, under half trace to an unresolved V gene in checked studies; the others have no known cause. The sample yields 390,000 or so clones; approximately 15% were counted once. The ten largest clones add up to approximately 0.038% of the sample. The sample was naive CD4+ T cells from blood. The cell subset or site label here, explained by the study, means: true naive CD4+ T cells. The receptors were sampled from a man aged 25 to 40 in good health.

This clone came up a few times. CDR3 sequence (DNA): TGTGCCACCAGCGTAGGACAGGGAATCTCCTACGAGCAGTACTTC. Amino acid sequence: CATSVGQGISYEQYF. The chain links TRBV15 to TRBJ2-7, with 8 nucleotides matching TRBD1. The length of the CDR3 is 15 residues. Unmatched junction bases numbered 6, after V lost 5 bases and J lost 0 bases. The germline V gene has CDR1 LNHNV and CDR2 YYDKDF (reference sequence).

The chain uses TRBV5-4 and TRBJ1-3; D is uncertain. V lost 4 bases to trimming and J lost 4 bases, with 9 bases between them. From germline, CDR1 is SGHNT and CDR2 YYREEE (reference sequence). The CDR3 totals 13 residues. Written as DNA, the CDR3 is TGTGCCAGCAGCCCCTTTGGGGGAAACACCATATATTTT. Protein sequence: CASSPFGGNTIYF. Complete variable domain (other parts from reference TRBV5-4 and TRBJ1-3): ETGVTQSPTHLIKTRGQQVTLRCSSQSGHNTVSWYQQALGQGPQFIFQYYREEENGRGNFPPRFSGLQFPNYSSELNVNALELDDSALYLCASSPFGGNTIYFGEGSWLTVV.

The rearrangement uses TRBV21-1 and TRBJ2-7; TRBD2 reflects the table's D call only, with no check against the DNA. TRBV21-1 is an annotated pseudogene. The CDR3 length is 15 residues. In nucleotides, the CDR3 is TGTGCCAGCAGCAAAAACAGCGGGATTTTCCGCGAGCAGTACGTC. Residues: CASSKNSGIFREQYV.

This clone turned up a few times. The chain uses TRBV7-8 and TRBJ2-1; D perhaps matches TRBD2 (6 bases). The CDR3 consists of 14 residues. V shed 1 base and J shed 8 bases, with 12 bases lying between them. Germline lookup yields CDR1 SGHVS and CDR2 FQNEAQ. The CDR3 DNA sequence: TGTGCCAGCAGCTTAGGGGACTCAAAATATGAGCAGTTCTTC. Translated, it gives CASSLGDSKYEQFF.

V gene TRBV28 combines with J gene TRBJ1-5; D not resolved. V was cut by 6 bases and J by 3 bases, with 18 bases left in between. This CDR3 has 16 amino acids. Germline CDR1 is MDHEN and CDR2 is SYDVKM. DNA for the CDR3: TGTGCCAGCAGCCAGGACTCCTTGAGGGCCAATCAGCCCCAGCATTTT. Its protein product is CASSQDSLRANQPQHF.

The chain couples TRBV7-9 to TRBJ2-4; unclear D gene. This CDR3 has 18 amino acids. The germline V and J ends were trimmed by 4 bases and 4 bases, with 23 bases remaining between them. Germline V gene sequence: CDR1 SEHNR, CDR2 FQNEAQ (reference sequence). CDR3 protein: CASSSYKGSRSLKNIQYF. The CDR3 DNA reads TGTGCCAGCAGCTCTTATAAGGGATCTCGGTCGCTAAAAAACATTCAGTACTTC.

This rearrangement joins TRBV5-1 to TRBJ1-5; D unresolved. V was pared by 2 bases and J by 7 bases, with 16 bases between. CDR3 length equals 15 residues. Germline V gene data show CDR1 as SGHRS and CDR2 as YFSETQ. The CDR3 protein is CASSFSGRTNQPQHF. Here the CDR3 DNA reads TGCGCCAGCAGCTTCTCGGGCAGAACGAACCAGCCCCAGCATTTT.

Of note for this clone: At the DNA level, this CDR3 is encoded by other sequences in the same sample as well. This chain uses TRBV7-2 with TRBJ2-1, with TRBD2 as a possible D gene (5 bases). This CDR3 contains 15 residues. Trimming pared 0 bases from V and 0 bases from J, leaving 6 bases between. CDR1 and CDR2 (germline): SGHTA, FQGNSA. CDR3 sequence reads: CASSLARGSYNEQFF. The CDR3 coding sequence is TGTGCCAGCAGCTTAGCACGGGGCTCCTACAATGAGCAGTTCTTC.

V usage is TRBV6-1 and J usage is TRBJ2-1, with 7 bases fitting TRBD2. Germline values: CDR1 MNHNS, CDR2 SASEGT. The CDR3 is 15 residues long. After removal of 6 bases from V and 6 bases from J, the junction contained 11 bases not matched to a gene. This CDR3 is CASSETSPIGNEQFF. In nucleotides, the CDR3 is TGTGCCAGCAGCGAGACTAGCCCGATCGGCAATGAGCAGTTCTTC.

The CDR3 nucleotides are TGCGCCAGCAGCCAAGATATCTGGACAGGGGGTAATGGCTACACCTTC. Its translation is CASSQDIWTGGNGYTF. The chain combines TRBV4-3 with TRBJ1-2; 10 nucleotides align to TRBD1. CDR3 size: 16 residues. Losses at the gene ends were 0 bases for V and 6 bases for J; bases not matched to a gene: 7. Germline-derived CDR1 and CDR2 are LGHNA and YSLEER.

The chain is built from TRBV4-3 and TRBJ1-4; D perhaps matches TRBD1 (5 bases). The CDR3 runs 16 residues. Looked up from germline, CDR1 is LGHNA and CDR2 is YSLEER. Trimming pared 0 bases from V and 6 bases from J, leaving 14 bases between. CDR3 region: CASSQDTGPAYEKLFF. As DNA, the CDR3 is TGCGCCAGCAGCCAAGATACGGGACCCGCCTATGAAAAACTGTTTTTT.

The genes are TRBV7-9 and TRBJ2-3; D remains ambiguous. Trimming cost V 10 bases and J 0 bases, with 11 bases left between them. Germline-derived CDR1 and CDR2 are SEHNR and FQNEAQ (reference sequence). The CDR3 totals 13 residues. The CDR3: CATQPLSTDTQYF. In DNA form, the CDR3 reads TGTGCCACCCAACCCCTCAGCACAGATACGCAGTATTTT.

This clone was recorded a few times. The chain recombines TRBV30 with TRBJ1-5; TRBD1 might be the D (5 bases). CDR3 length: 15 amino acids. Germline V gene sequence: CDR1 GTSNPN, CDR2 SVGIG (reference sequence). The V end was cut by 0 bases, the J end by 6 bases, with 15 bases between. The CDR3 loop is CAWSVGPQGAQPQHF. The DNA for the CDR3 is TGTGCCTGGAGTGTAGGTCCCCAGGGAGCTCAGCCCCAGCATTTT.

This sequence joins TRBV19 and TRBJ1-2; D uncertain. Per the germline V gene, CDR1 is LNHDA and CDR2 is SQIVND (reference sequence). Trimming removed 3 bases at V and 4 bases at J, with 6 bases between. The CDR3 totals 12 residues. The CDR3 DNA follows: TGTGCCAGTAGTATGCGCAGCTATGGCTACACCTTC. This codes for CASSMRSYGYTF.

The chain links TRBV5-1 to TRBJ2-7; D is possibly TRBD1 (5 bases). The germline V gene has CDR1 SGHRS and CDR2 YFSETQ. Trimming stripped 1 base from V and 5 bases from J, with 13 bases between. The CDR3 totals 14 residues. This CDR3 reads CASSLMLGVHEQYF. The CDR3 bases are TGCGCCAGCAGCTTGATGTTAGGGGTCCACGAGCAGTACTTC.

V gene TRBV7-2 combines with J gene TRBJ2-1; D is ambiguous. Per germline, CDR1 SGHTA and CDR2 FQGNSA. This CDR3 is 14 amino acids long. The V gene lost 6 bases and the J gene lost 4 bases, with 13 bases spanning the gap. The chain's CDR3 is CASRTFSQYNEQFF. The CDR3 DNA is TGTGCCAGCAGAACCTTTTCACAGTACAATGAGCAGTTCTTC.

This clone was counted a few times. The V and J genes are TRBV29-1 and TRBJ1-3; no clear D gene. Germline V gene sequence: CDR1 SQVTM, CDR2 ANQGSEA. The CDR3 is 14 amino acids. Trimming left V 4 bases short and J 0 bases short, with 10 bases between. CDR3 loop: CSVAGHHSGNTIYF. Written as DNA, the CDR3 is TGCAGCGTTGCTGGCCATCACTCTGGAAACACCATATATTTT.

The chain employs TRBV15 and TRBJ2-7; 10 bases fit TRBD1. The junction had 4 bases not matched to a gene; V was cut back by 0 bases and J by 2 bases. Germline assignment: CDR1 LNHNV and CDR2 YYDKDF (reference sequence). The CDR3 length is 16 residues. CDR3 sequence reads: CATSRDDRGPTYEQYV. The DNA for the CDR3 is TGTGCCACCAGCAGAGATGACAGGGGGCCCACCTACGAGCAGTACGTC.

This clone was recorded a few times. The chain is built from TRBV4-1 and TRBJ2-1, with D tentatively TRBD2 (6 bases). The CDR3 totals 15 residues. The germline CDR1 and CDR2 sequences are MGHRA and YSYEKL. V gave up 3 bases and J gave up 4 bases, with 13 bases separating them. As DNA, the CDR3 is TGCGCCAGCAGCCATTTGGGGACTCCTTACAATGAGCAGTTCTTC. Protein product: CASSHLGTPYNEQFF.

This chain links TRBV7-2 with TRBJ2-1, with 10 bases that match TRBD2. CDR1 and CDR2 from the germline V gene are SGHTA and FQGNSA. This CDR3 is 18 amino acids long. The ends lost 5 bases at V and 8 bases at J; junction bases unmatched: 18. The DNA for the CDR3 is TGTGCCAGCAGCCCTTGGGTGGGGGCAGCGGGAGGGCCCCATGAGCAGTTCTTC. Translated, it gives CASSPWVGAAGGPHEQFF.

The chain joins TRBV7-2 to TRBJ2-3; D uncertain. The germline V and J ends were trimmed by 1 base and 1 base, with 9 bases remaining between them. The length of the CDR3 is 15 residues. Germline CDR1 reads SGHTA; CDR2 reads FQGNSA. This CDR3 is CASSLGISGTDTQYF. CDR3 nucleotides: TGTGCCAGCAGCTTAGGGATCTCGGGCACAGATACGCAGTATTTT.

This chain uses TRBV15 with TRBJ2-2; no reliable D call. Germline V gene sequence: CDR1 LNHNV, CDR2 YYDKDF (reference sequence). The CDR3 extends over 13 amino acids. Trimming left V 0 bases short and J 6 bases short, with 5 bases between. Here the CDR3 DNA reads TGTGCCACCAGCAGAGATCAGGCCGGGGAGCTGTTTTTT. Translated: CATSRDQAGELFF.

This rearrangement joins TRBV19 to TRBJ2-7; 7 bases are a match to TRBD1. Germline V gives CDR1 LNHDA, CDR2 SQIVND (reference sequence). The CDR3 is made up of 14 amino acids. Unmatched junction bases numbered 5, after V lost 3 bases and J lost 3 bases. DNA for the CDR3: TGTGCCAGTAGTATCGGGACAGACTTCTACGAGCAGTACTTC. Protein: CASSIGTDFYEQYF.

This clone was picked up a small number of times. DNA of the CDR3: TGTGCCAGCAGCTCATTTAATAGCAATCAGCCCCAGCATTTT. The encoded protein is CASSSFNSNQPQHF. The rearrangement links TRBV7-2 to TRBJ1-5; D remains unclear. The CDR3 has 14 residues. Trimming shortened V by 4 bases and J by 0 bases, and 7 bases separated the two germline ends. Germline V lookup: CDR1 SGHTA, CDR2 FQGNSA. The variable domain in full, with the rest retrieved from reference TRBV7-2 and TRBJ1-5, is GAGVSQSPSNKVTEKGKDVELRCDPISGHTALYWYRQSLGQGLEFLIYFQGNSAPDKSGLPSDRFSAERTGGSVSTLTIQRTQQEDSAVYLCASSSFNSNQPQHFGDGTRLSIL.

V usage is TRBV7-2 and J usage is TRBJ1-1; D is uncertain. Looked up from germline, CDR1 is SGHTA and CDR2 is FQGNSA. With 3 bases removed from V and 5 bases from J, the gap between germline ends came to 13 bases. The CDR3 is made up of 14 amino acids. The CDR3 nucleotides read TGTGCCAGCAGCTTGAGCCCGAGGGTGACTGAAGCTTTCTTT. This encodes CASSLSPRVTEAFF.

The V and J genes are TRBV5-1 and TRBJ2-1; D unclear. Trimming shortened V by 4 bases and J by 6 bases, and 17 bases separated the two germline ends. The CDR3 runs 15 residues. Germline assignment: CDR1 SGHRS and CDR2 YFSETQ. The CDR3 sequence is CASSPRIARSNEQFF. The CDR3, as DNA: TGCGCCAGCAGCCCTCGAATAGCCCGGTCCAATGAGCAGTTCTTC.

This clone has just a few counts. The gene calls are TRBV29-1 and TRBJ1-1; D might be TRBD1 (6 bases). The CDR3 consists of 13 residues. Trimming took off 7 bases at V and 3 bases at J, with 15 bases between the two ends. CDR1 is SQVTM, CDR2 ANQGSEA, per germline. The CDR3 DNA is TGCAGCGCCGCGGTGGCAGGGGACACTGAAGCTTTCTTT. It encodes CSAAVAGDTEAFF.

The rearrangement links TRBV7-8 to TRBJ1-1; TRBD1 matches 7 bases. Germline CDR1 reads SGHVS; CDR2 reads FQNEAQ. V was clipped by 3 bases and J by 3 bases; unmatched bases: 4. CDR3 size: 14 residues. The CDR3: CASSLFTGDTEAFF. The CDR3 DNA is TGTGCCAGCAGCTTGTTTACAGGGGACACTGAAGCTTTCTTT.

The chain has TRBV5-1 and TRBJ2-1, with D possibly TRBD1 on 5 matching bases. Germline assignment: CDR1 SGHRS and CDR2 YFSETQ. Trimming shortened V by 3 bases and J by 6 bases, and 16 bases separated the two germline ends. The CDR3 spans 15 residues. CDR3 nucleotide sequence: TGCGCCAGCAGCTACGACAGTCGGGTAGTCAATGAGCAGTTCTTC. This sequence encodes CASSYDSRVVNEQFF.

The chain employs TRBV6-6 and TRBJ2-7; D may be TRBD1 (5 bases). The germline V gene has CDR1 MNHNY and CDR2 SVGAGI (reference sequence). This CDR3 is 13 amino acids long. Between the trimmed V and J ends, which lost 2 bases and 2 bases, there was a span of 7 bases. CDR3 nucleotide sequence: TGTGCCAGCAGTTACGACAGAACCTACGAGCAGTACGTC. Translation gives CASSYDRTYEQYV.